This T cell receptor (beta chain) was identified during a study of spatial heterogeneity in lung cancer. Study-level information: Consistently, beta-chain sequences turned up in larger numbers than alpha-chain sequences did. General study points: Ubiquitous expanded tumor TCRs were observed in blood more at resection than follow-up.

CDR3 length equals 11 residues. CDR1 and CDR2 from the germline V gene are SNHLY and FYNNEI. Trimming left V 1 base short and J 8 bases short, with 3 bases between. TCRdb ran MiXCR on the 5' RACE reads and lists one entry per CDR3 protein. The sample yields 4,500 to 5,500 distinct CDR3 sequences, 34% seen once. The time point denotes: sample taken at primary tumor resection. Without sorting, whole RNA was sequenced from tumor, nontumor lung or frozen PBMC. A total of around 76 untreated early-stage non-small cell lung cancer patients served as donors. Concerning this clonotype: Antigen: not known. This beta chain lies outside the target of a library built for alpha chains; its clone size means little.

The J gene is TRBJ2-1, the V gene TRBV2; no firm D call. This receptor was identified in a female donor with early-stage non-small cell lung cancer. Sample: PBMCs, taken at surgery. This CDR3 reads CASSEVYEQFF. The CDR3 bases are TGTGCCAGCAGTGAAGTATATGAGCAGTTCTTC.